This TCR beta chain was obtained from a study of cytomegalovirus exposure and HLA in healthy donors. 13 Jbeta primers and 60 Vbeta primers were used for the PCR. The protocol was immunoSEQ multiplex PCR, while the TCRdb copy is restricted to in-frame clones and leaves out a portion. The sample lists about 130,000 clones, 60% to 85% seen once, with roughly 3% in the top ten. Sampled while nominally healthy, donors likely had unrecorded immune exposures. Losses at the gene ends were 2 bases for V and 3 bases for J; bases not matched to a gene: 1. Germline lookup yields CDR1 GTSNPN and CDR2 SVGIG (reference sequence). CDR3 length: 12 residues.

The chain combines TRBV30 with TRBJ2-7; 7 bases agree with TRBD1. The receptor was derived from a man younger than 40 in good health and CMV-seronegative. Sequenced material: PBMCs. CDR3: CAWSRQGYEQYF. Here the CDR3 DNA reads TGTGCCTGGAGTCGACAGGGCTACGAGCAGTACTTC.